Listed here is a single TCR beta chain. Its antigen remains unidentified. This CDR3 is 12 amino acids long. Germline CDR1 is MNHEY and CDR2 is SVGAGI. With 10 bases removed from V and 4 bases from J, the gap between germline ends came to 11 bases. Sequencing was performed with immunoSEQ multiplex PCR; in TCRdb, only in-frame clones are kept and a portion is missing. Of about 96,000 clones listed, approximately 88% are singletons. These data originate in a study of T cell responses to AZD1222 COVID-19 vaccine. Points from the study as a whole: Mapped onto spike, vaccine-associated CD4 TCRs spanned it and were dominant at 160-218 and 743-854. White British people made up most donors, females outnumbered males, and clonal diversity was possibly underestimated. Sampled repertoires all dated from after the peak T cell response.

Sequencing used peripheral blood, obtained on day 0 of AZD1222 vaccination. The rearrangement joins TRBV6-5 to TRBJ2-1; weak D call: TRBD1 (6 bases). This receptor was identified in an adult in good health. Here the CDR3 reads CATTGQYNEQFF. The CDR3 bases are TGTGCCACCACCGGACAGTACAATGAGCAGTTCTTC.